One and the same sample provided the 15 T cell receptor beta chains below, sequenced in a study of cytomegalovirus exposure and HLA in healthy donors. Clones were read by immunoSEQ multiplex PCR, and TCRdb kept only the in-frame ones, dropping some. The sample consists of roughly 140,000 clones, 80% to 95% of them appearing once. What was sequenced was PBMCs. These receptors all come from a man aged 18 to 35 in good health and CMV-seronegative.

The gene calls are TRBV11-2 and TRBJ1-5, with D possibly being TRBD1 (6 bases). The CDR3 is 14 residues long. V was trimmed by 5 bases and J by 3 bases, leaving 11 bases between them. Germline CDR1 and CDR2: SGHAT and FQNNGV. CDR3 DNA sequence: TGTGCCAGCAGCCGTACAGGGACCAATCAGCCCCAGCATTTT. It encodes CASSRTGTNQPQHF.

The rearrangement joins TRBV7-8 to TRBJ1-2, with 7 bases that match TRBD1. J lost 5 bases, V lost 5 bases, and 14 bases had no gene match. Germline V lookup: CDR1 SGHVS, CDR2 FQNEAQ. The CDR3 spans 16 residues. CDR3: CASSGSWDSHIYGYTF. The CDR3 region has the DNA TGTGCCAGCAGCGGATCATGGGACAGCCATATTTATGGCTACACCTTC.

The rearrangement uses TRBV6-5 and TRBJ2-5, with 9 bases matching TRBD2. Germline-derived CDR1 and CDR2 are MNHEY and SVGAGI. With 6 bases clipped from V and 4 bases from J, the junction kept 9 bases outside the gene matches. This CDR3 is 15 amino acids long. The CDR3 DNA is TGTGCCAGCAGGGGGACCTCTAGCGGGGTAGAGACCCAGTACTTC. Protein: CASRGTSSGVETQYF.

The genes are TRBV19 and TRBJ1-2; 9 bases align to TRBD1. CDR1 is LNHDA and CDR2 is SQIVND in the germline V gene (reference sequence). CDR3 length: 14 residues. V shed 6 bases, J shed 4 bases, and the junction held 6 bases outside the gene matches. CDR3 nucleotides: TGTGCCAGTAGCCCCGGACAGGGGAGCTATGGCTACACCTTC. Its translation: CASSPGQGSYGYTF.

The rearrangement joins TRBV6-1 to TRBJ1-5, with D unclear. This CDR3 spans 14 amino acids. Germline CDR1 and CDR2: MNHNS and SASEGT. V lost 1 base and J 2 bases, leaving 6 bases between the germline ends. The CDR3 DNA reads TGTGCCAGCAGTGAAGTGGCCCGCAATCAGCCCCAGCATTTT. Its protein product is CASSEVARNQPQHF.

The chain employs TRBV19 and TRBJ1-1, with D possibly being TRBD1 (5 bases). This CDR3 has 15 amino acids. The ends were cut back, 5 bases at V and 0 bases at J, with 13 bases in the middle. Germline V gives CDR1 LNHDA, CDR2 SQIVND (reference sequence). The CDR3 DNA reads as TGTGCCAGTAGTGTGGCGGGACCCCTGAACACTGAAGCTTTCTTT. It is translated as CASSVAGPLNTEAFF.

The chain has TRBV7-2 and TRBJ2-3; 9 bases are shared with TRBD2. Germline V gives CDR1 SGHTA, CDR2 FQGNSA. Trimming took 0 bases from V and 4 from J; bases not matched to a gene: 8. The CDR3 spans 17 residues. The CDR3 protein is CASSLALRVAGADTQYF. The CDR3 DNA follows: TGTGCCAGCAGCTTAGCACTAAGAGTAGCGGGAGCAGATACGCAGTATTTT.

The rearrangement joins TRBV7-8 to TRBJ2-3; 10 bases match TRBD1. V gave up 5 bases and J gave up 4 bases; unmatched junction bases: 6. CDR1 and CDR2 from the germline V gene are SGHVS and FQNEAQ. The length of the CDR3 is 15 residues. CDR3 in amino acids: CASSGWTGGPDTQYF. The CDR3 DNA reads TGTGCCAGCAGCGGGTGGACAGGGGGTCCAGATACGCAGTATTTT.

In DNA, the CDR3 is TGTGCCAGCAGTTACGCGACAGCGAACACTGAAGCTTTCTTT. Its translation is CASSYATANTEAFF. This chain connects TRBV6-5 to TRBJ1-1; a possible D gene is TRBD1 (5 bases). CDR3 length: 14 residues. V shed 2 bases and J shed 1 base, with 8 bases lying between them. The germline V gene encodes CDR1 MNHEY and CDR2 SVGAGI.

The chain combines TRBV18 with TRBJ1-2; 7 bases align to TRBD1. Germline CDR1 is KGHSH and CDR2 is LQKENI. With 4 bases clipped from V and 11 bases from J, the junction kept 16 bases outside the gene matches. The CDR3 runs 15 residues. Here the CDR3 reads CASSLLTGDKQQYTF. The CDR3 coding sequence is TGTGCCAGCTCACTCCTCACAGGGGACAAGCAGCAATACACCTTC.

The genes are TRBV11-3 and TRBJ2-1, with 10 bases aligning to TRBD1. The germline V gene encodes CDR1 SGHNT and CDR2 YENEEA. The CDR3 contains 14 residues. J lost 12 bases, V lost 5 bases, and 10 bases had no gene match. CDR3 coding DNA: TGTGCCAGCAGCGGGACAGGGGCCTACTCCGGGCAGTTCTTC. It encodes CASSGTGAYSGQFF.

The V call is TRBV30, the J call TRBJ1-4; 9 nucleotides match TRBD1. CDR3 size: 15 residues. V was clipped by 2 bases and J by 6 bases; unmatched bases: 7. Germline CDR1 GTSNPN, CDR2 SVGIG (reference sequence). Here the CDR3 DNA reads TGTGCCTGGAGTTGGGCGGGGACAGGGTATGAAAAACTGTTTTTT. As protein: CAWSWAGTGYEKLFF.

The chain carries TRBV6-6 and TRBJ1-2, with 7 bases lining up with TRBD1. Germline loops: CDR1 MNHNY, CDR2 SVGAGI (reference sequence). Germline trimming cut 2 bases from V and 1 base from J; bases unmatched to any gene: 4. The CDR3 loop spans 15 amino acids. CDR3 protein: CASSYPGQNNYGYTF. Written as DNA, the CDR3 is TGTGCCAGCAGTTACCCGGGACAGAATAACTATGGCTACACCTTC.

The chain joins TRBV5-4 to TRBJ2-1, with 14 bases lining up with TRBD2. Germline V gene data show CDR1 as SGHNT and CDR2 as YYREEE (reference sequence). Trimming took 4 bases from V and 8 from J; bases not matched to a gene: 5. The CDR3 runs to 15 residues. The CDR3 loop is CASSPGTSGGDEQFF. The CDR3 DNA reads TGTGCCAGCAGCCCGGGGACTAGCGGGGGCGATGAGCAGTTCTTC.

The CDR3 sequence is CASQGPSGGIQETQYF. The CDR3 region has the DNA TGTGCTAGTCAGGGGCCTAGCGGGGGGATTCAAGAGACCCAGTACTTC. The chain uses TRBV12-5 and TRBJ2-5; 11 bases fit TRBD2. The germline gives CDR1 LGHNT, CDR2 FRNRAP. The CDR3 length is 16 residues. V was clipped by 8 bases and J by 2 bases; unmatched bases: 10.